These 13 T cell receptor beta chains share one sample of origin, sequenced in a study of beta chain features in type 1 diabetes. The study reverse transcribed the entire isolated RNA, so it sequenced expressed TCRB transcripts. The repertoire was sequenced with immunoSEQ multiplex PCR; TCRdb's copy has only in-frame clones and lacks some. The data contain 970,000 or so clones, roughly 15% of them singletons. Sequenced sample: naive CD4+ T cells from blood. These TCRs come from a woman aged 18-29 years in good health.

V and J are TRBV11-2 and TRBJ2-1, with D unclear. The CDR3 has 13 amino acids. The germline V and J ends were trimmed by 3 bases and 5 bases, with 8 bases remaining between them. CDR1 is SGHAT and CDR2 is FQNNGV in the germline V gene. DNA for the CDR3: TGTGCCAGCAGCTTGAACAGAGACAATGAGCAGTTCTTC. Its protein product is CASSLNRDNEQFF.

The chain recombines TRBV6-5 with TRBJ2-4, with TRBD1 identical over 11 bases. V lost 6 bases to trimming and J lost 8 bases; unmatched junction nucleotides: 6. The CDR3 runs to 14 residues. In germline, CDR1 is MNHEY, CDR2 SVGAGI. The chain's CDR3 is CASSGQGARDIQYF. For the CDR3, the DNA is TGTGCCAGCAGCGGACAGGGGGCGAGGGACATTCAGTACTTC.

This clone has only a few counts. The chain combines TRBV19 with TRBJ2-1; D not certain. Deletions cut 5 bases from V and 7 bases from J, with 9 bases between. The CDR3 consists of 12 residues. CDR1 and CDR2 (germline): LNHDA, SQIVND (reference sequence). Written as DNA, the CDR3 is TGTGCCAGTAGTCCCCCCAGTAATGAGCAGTTCTTC. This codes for CASSPPSNEQFF.

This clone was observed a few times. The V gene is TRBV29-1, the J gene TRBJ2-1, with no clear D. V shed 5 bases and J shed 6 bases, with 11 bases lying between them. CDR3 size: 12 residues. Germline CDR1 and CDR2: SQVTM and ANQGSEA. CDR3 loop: CSVPTPSNEQFF. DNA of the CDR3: TGCAGCGTTCCGACCCCCTCCAATGAGCAGTTCTTC.

The CDR3 bases are TGTGCCAGCTCACCACCGATAGGGACAGATCGTCTACTAGCCGGAACTCTGCTTAATGAGCAGTTCTTC. It is translated as CASSPPIGTDRLLAGTLLNEQFF. V usage is TRBV18 and J usage is TRBJ2-1; D perhaps matches TRBD1 (7 bases). From germline, CDR1 is KGHSH and CDR2 LQKENI. The CDR3 has 23 residues. With 0 bases removed from V and 7 bases from J, the gap between germline ends came to 37 bases.

The CDR3 reads CAGGTQARGYTF. CDR3 DNA sequence: TGTGCCGGCGGGACTCAAGCTCGAGGCTACACCTTC. This sequence joins TRBV19 and TRBJ1-2, with TRBD1 as a possible D gene (5 bases). Trimming stripped 11 bases from V and 8 bases from J, with 18 bases between. Germline CDR1 and CDR2: LNHDA and SQIVND (reference sequence). The CDR3 runs to 12 residues.

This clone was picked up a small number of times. The DNA of the CDR3 is TGCAGCGTCGCCGTGGACATTTCCTCCACTGAAGCTTTCTTT. It is translated as CSVAVDISSTEAFF. This chain links TRBV29-1 with TRBJ1-1; possible D gene TRBD1, 5 bases. CDR1 is SQVTM, CDR2 ANQGSEA, per germline. Trimming pared 6 bases from V and 4 bases from J, leaving 18 bases between. The CDR3 length is 14 residues.

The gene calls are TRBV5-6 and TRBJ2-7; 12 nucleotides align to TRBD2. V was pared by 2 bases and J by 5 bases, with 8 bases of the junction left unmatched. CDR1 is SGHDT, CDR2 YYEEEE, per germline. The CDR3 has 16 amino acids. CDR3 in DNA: TGTGCCAGCAGCTTCCCGACTAGCGGGAGTGTAAACGAGCAGTACTTC. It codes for CASSFPTSGSVNEQYF.

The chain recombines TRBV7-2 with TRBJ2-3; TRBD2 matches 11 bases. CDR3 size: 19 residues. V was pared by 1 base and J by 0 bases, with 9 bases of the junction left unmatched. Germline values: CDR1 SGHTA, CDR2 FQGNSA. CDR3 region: CASSLGVASGRTSTDTQYF. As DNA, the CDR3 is TGTGCCAGCAGCTTAGGCGTCGCTAGCGGGAGGACTAGCACAGATACGCAGTATTTT.

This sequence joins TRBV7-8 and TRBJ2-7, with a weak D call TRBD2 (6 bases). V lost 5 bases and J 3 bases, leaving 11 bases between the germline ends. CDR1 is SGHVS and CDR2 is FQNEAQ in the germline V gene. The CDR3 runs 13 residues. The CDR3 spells CASSGGTYYEQYF. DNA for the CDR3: TGTGCCAGCAGCGGAGGGACTTACTACGAGCAGTACTTC.

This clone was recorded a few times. CDR3 loop: CASSVRQGPNTGELFF. CDR3 in DNA: TGTGCCAGCAGCGTGAGACAGGGGCCGAACACCGGGGAGCTGTTTTTT. This chain connects TRBV9 to TRBJ2-2; 8 nucleotides line up with TRBD1. CDR1 and CDR2 (germline): SGDLS, YYNGEE. The CDR3 has 16 residues. V dropped 2 bases and J dropped 0; count of bases not matched to a gene: 3. The entire variable domain, with the rest obtained from reference TRBV9 and TRBJ2-2, is as follows: DSGVTQTPKHLITATGQRVTLRCSPRSGDLSVYWYQQSLDQGLQFLIQYYNGEERAKGNILERFSAQQFPDLHSELNLSSLELGDSALYFCASSVRQGPNTGELFFGEGSRLTVL.

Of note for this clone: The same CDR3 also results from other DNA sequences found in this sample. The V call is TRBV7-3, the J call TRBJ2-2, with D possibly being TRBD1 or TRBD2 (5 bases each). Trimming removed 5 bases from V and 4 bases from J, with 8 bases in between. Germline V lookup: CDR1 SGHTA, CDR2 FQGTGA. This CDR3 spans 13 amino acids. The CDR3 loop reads CASSGTVTGELFF. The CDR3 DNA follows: TGTGCCAGCAGCGGGACCGTCACCGGGGAGCTGTTTTTT. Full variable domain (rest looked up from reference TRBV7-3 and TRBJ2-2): GAGVSQTPSNKVTEKGKYVELRCDPISGHTALYWYRQSLGQGPEFLIYFQGTGAADDSGLPNDRFFAVRPEGSVSTLKIQRTERGDSAVYLCASSGTVTGELFFGEGSRLTVL.

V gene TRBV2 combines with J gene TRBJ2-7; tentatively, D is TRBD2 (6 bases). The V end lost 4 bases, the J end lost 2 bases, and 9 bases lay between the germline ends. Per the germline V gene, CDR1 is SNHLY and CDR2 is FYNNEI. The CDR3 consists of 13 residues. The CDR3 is CASSAGEAYEQYF. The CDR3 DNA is TGTGCCAGCAGTGCGGGGGAGGCCTACGAGCAGTACTTC.